The clone carrying this T cell receptor beta chain was seen ten or more times. Its antigen is not known. No patient had received any treatment before thyroid surgery. The CDR3 length is 12 residues. Between the trimmed V and J ends, which lost 5 bases and 9 bases, there was a span of 12 bases. Germline CDR1 and CDR2: SGHTA and FQGNSA. The entry originates in a study of metastatic and nonmetastatic thyroid tumors. Findings and limits, study-wide: TCR beta diversity was reportedly significantly higher in malignant thyroid tumors than benign nodules, in blood and tumor.

TCRdb re-called the PCR reads with MiXCR. Here the sample spans some 23,000 clones, approximately 22% being singletons. The source material was tumor tissue. The chain links TRBV7-2 to TRBJ2-3; D may be TRBD2 (6 bases). This clonotype originated in a female donor with papillary thyroid cancer or a benign thyroid nodule (not recorded which). Some clones in this sample may be carry-over from other donors' samples. In nucleotides, the CDR3 is TGTGCCAGCAGCGAAAGCGGGTCGACGCAGTATTTT. It translates to CASSESGSTQYF.